Listed here are 9 T cell receptor beta chains from one sample, sequenced in a study of T cells in Graves' hyperthyroidism and ophthalmopathy. The source material, RNA transcripts, was used to amplify TCR beta CDR3 regions. Researchers ran a first-round RT-PCR on the TCR CDR3 using the HTBI primer set. TCRdb re-analysed the multiplex PCR reads in MiXCR, keeping a single row per CDR3 protein. This table has about 480,000 distinct CDR3 sequences, roughly 25% appearing once. Sequenced sample: blood. Receptor source: a woman in her twenties or thirties with Graves' ophthalmopathy.

This clonotype was recorded at least ten times. The CDR3 DNA reads as TGTGCCAGTAGTATAATGGGCAGAAACACTGAAGCTTTCTTT. It is translated as CASSIMGRNTEAFF. The V gene is TRBV19, the J gene TRBJ1-1; no firm D call. V was shortened by 2 bases and J by 2 bases, with 9 bases between the two germline ends. The germline gives CDR1 LNHDA, CDR2 SQIVND (reference sequence). This CDR3 is built from 14 residues.

This clonotype was recorded at least ten times. The V gene is TRBV18, the J gene TRBJ2-7, with 8 bases lining up with TRBD2. Trimming took 3 bases from V and 6 from J; bases not matched to a gene: 7. CDR1 and CDR2 from the germline V gene are KGHSH and LQKENI. This CDR3 spans 14 amino acids. CDR3 nucleotide sequence: TGTGCCAGCTCACCGTCCCCGGGAGGGGTCGAGCAGTACTTC. This encodes CASSPSPGGVEQYF. Variable domain in full (rest from reference TRBV18 and TRBJ2-7): NAGVMQNPRHLVRRRGQEARLRCSPMKGHSHVYWYRQLPEEGLKFMVYLQKENIIDESGMPKERFSAEFPKEGPSILRIQQVVRGDSAAYFCASSPSPGGVEQYFGPGTRLTVT.

The sample holds many counts of this clonotype. The chain joins TRBV6-1 to TRBJ2-7; D call uncertain. Looked up from germline, CDR1 is MNHNS and CDR2 is SASEGT. V gave up 1 base and J gave up 0 bases, with 13 bases separating them. There are 16 residues in the CDR3. CDR3: CASSEGDVLSSYEQYF. The CDR3 DNA reads as TGTGCCAGCAGTGAAGGCGACGTCTTGAGCTCCTACGAGCAGTACTTC.

This clonotype turned up a few times. This chain links TRBV5-1 with TRBJ1-1, with 8 bases lining up with TRBD1. With V trimmed by 4 bases and J by 1 base, 6 bases remained unmatched. Germline-derived CDR1 and CDR2 are SGHRS and YFSETQ. CDR3 size: 15 residues. In DNA, the CDR3 is TGCGCCAGCAGCAACTTACAGGGGGGGAACACTGAAGCTTTCTTT. Protein sequence: CASSNLQGGNTEAFF.

This clonotype was observed many times. The chain carries TRBV7-9 and TRBJ1-1; D gene ambiguous. The CDR3 is 11 residues long. Germline assignment: CDR1 SEHNR and CDR2 FQNEAQ (reference sequence). V was clipped by 5 bases and J by 8 bases, with 9 bases between them. CDR3 loop: CASSPYREAFF. The DNA of the CDR3 is TGTGCCAGCAGCCCTTATAGGGAAGCTTTCTTT.

The V call is TRBV4-1, the J call TRBJ1-6, with 8 bases that match TRBD1. J gave up 9 bases and V 6 bases, and 13 bases lay outside the gene matches. The CDR3 consists of 16 residues. Per the germline V gene, CDR1 is MGHRA and CDR2 is YSYEKL. The CDR3 loop is CASRRTQGASVSPLHF. The CDR3 DNA reads as TGCGCCAGCAGACGCACTCAGGGGGCGTCGGTTTCACCCCTCCACTTT.

This clonotype was seen a handful of times. The J gene is TRBJ1-2, the V gene TRBV6-1; the D gene is possibly TRBD1 (6 bases). Germline V gene lookup returns CDR1 MNHNS and CDR2 SASEGT. The CDR3 contains 15 residues. V was trimmed by 3 bases and J by 1 base, leaving 12 bases between them. The CDR3 nucleotides read TGTGCCAGCAGTGAGGGCGGACAGCTTAACTATGGCTACACCTTC. Protein: CASSEGGQLNYGYTF.

This clonotype appeared many times. This chain uses TRBV7-9 with TRBJ1-2; D is perhaps TRBD1 (5 bases). Trimming left V 0 bases short and J 4 bases short, with 6 bases between. The CDR3 contains 13 residues. Germline values: CDR1 SEHNR, CDR2 FQNEAQ (reference sequence). The CDR3 region has the DNA TGTGCCAGCAGCTTAGCGGGGGGCTATGGCTACACCTTC. It encodes CASSLAGGYGYTF.

This clonotype was found a few times. The J gene is TRBJ2-6, the V gene TRBV28, with 12 bases matching TRBD1. J was trimmed by 3 bases and V by 7 bases; bases with no gene match: 10. Germline assignment: CDR1 MDHEN and CDR2 SYDVKM. CDR3 length equals 18 residues. The DNA for the CDR3 is TGTGCCAGCATCCGGGACAGGGGGCGAGAAGGTGGGGCCAACGTCCTGACTTTC. Translating it yields CASIRDRGREGGANVLTF.